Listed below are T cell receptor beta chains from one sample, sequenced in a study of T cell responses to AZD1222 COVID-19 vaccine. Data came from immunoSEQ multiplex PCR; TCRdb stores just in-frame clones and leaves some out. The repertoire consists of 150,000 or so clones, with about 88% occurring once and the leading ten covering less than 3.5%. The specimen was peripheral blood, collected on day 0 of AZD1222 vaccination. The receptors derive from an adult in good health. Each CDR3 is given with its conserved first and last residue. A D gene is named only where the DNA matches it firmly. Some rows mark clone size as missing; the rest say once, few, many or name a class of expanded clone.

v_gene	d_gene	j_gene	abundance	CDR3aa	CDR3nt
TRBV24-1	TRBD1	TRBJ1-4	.	CATSDGQTGTGGKLFF	TGTGCCACCAGTGATGGACAGACCGGGACAGGGGGTAAACTGTTTTTT
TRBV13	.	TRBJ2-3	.	CARTARVSTDTQYF	TGTGCCAGAACCGCTAGGGTGAGCACAGATACGCAGTATTTT
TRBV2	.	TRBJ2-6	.	CARGTASSGANVLTF	TGTGCCAGGGGGACGGCGAGCTCTGGGGCCAACGTCCTGACTTTC
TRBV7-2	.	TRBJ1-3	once	CASSPRGASGNTIYF	TGTGCCAGCAGCCCTCGCGGGGCCTCTGGAAACACCATATATTTT
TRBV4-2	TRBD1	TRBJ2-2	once	CASSPGTGVTGELFF	TGTGCCAGCAGCCCGGGGACAGGGGTCACCGGGGAGCTGTTTTTT
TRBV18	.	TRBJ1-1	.	CASSADWQNTEAFF	TGTGCCAGCTCAGCGGATTGGCAGAACACTGAAGCTTTCTTT
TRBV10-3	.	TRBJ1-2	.	CAISESKGYGYTF	TGTGCCATCAGTGAGTCGAAGGGCTATGGCTACACCTTC
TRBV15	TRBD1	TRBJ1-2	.	CATSVSGGDGYTF	TGTGCCACCAGTGTATCAGGGGGGGATGGCTACACCTTC
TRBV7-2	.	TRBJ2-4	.	CASSSRAQAKNIQYF	TGTGCCAGCAGCTCAAGGGCACAGGCCAAAAACATTCAGTACTTC
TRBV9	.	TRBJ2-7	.	CASSVGAGSYEQYF	TGTGCCAGCAGCGTAGGCGCAGGCTCCTACGAGCAGTACTTC
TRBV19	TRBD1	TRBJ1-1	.	CASSIGSPGGTEAFF	TGTGCCAGTAGTATAGGGAGTCCAGGGGGCACTGAAGCTTTCTTT
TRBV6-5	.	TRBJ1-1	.	CASRKDTLNTEAFF	TGTGCCAGCAGGAAGGACACTTTGAACACTGAAGCTTTCTTT
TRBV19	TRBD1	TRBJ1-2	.	CASGTGRTFDYGYTF	TGTGCCAGCGGGACAGGCCGCACCTTTGACTATGGCTACACCTTC
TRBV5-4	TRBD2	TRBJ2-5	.	CASSSLAAGETQYF	TGTGCCAGCAGCTCACTAGCGGCGGGAGAGACCCAGTACTTC
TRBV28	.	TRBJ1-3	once	CASSRIGVAGNTIYF	TGTGCCAGCAGCCGAATAGGGGTGGCTGGAAACACCATATATTTT
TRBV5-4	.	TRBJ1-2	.	CASSLDSPYGYTF	TGTGCCAGCAGCTTGGACAGTCCTTATGGCTACACCTTC
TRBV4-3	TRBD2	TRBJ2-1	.	CASSQAGTRDNEQFF	TGCGCCAGCAGCCAAGCCGGGACTAGAGACAATGAGCAGTTCTTC
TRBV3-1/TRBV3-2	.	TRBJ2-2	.	CASSQDWGRAGELFF	TGTGCCAGCAGCCAAGACTGGGGACGCGCCGGGGAGCTGTTTTTT
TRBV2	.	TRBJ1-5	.	CASSGTGPNQPQHF	TGTGCCAGCAGTGGAACAGGTCCCAATCAGCCCCAGCATTTT
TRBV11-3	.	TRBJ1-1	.	CASRGSGNTEAFF	TGTGCCAGCAGGGGCAGCGGAAACACTGAAGCTTTCTTT
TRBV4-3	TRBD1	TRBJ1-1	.	CASSQSDRGWTEAFF	TGCGCCAGCAGCCAGTCGGACAGGGGTTGGACTGAAGCTTTCTTT
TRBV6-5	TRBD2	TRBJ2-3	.	CASSSLPSGGAGTQYF	TGTGCCAGCAGTTCCCTTCCTAGCGGGGGGGCCGGTACGCAGTATTTT
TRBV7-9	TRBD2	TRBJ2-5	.	CASSLMTSRDQETQYF	TGTGCCAGCAGCCTTATGACTAGCCGTGACCAAGAGACCCAGTACTTC
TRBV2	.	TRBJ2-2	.	CASSDWGRIGELFF	TGTGCCAGCAGTGATTGGGGGCGCATCGGGGAGCTGTTTTTT
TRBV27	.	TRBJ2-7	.	CASSLSFSTGSYEQYF	TGTGCCAGCAGTTTATCGTTTAGCACCGGCTCCTACGAGCAGTACTTC